The clone carrying this T cell receptor (beta chain) showed up just once. Its antigen is unknown. Germline V gene lookup returns CDR1 SGHTA and CDR2 FQGNSA. CDR3 size: 16 residues. Losses at the gene ends were 2 bases for V and 1 base for J; bases not matched to a gene: 6. These data are taken from a study of radiotherapy plus CTLA-4 blockade in lung cancer. Study-level background: In 18% of patients, objective responses were seen; 30% to 35% had disease control.

The data were produced by immunoSEQ multiplex PCR, yet TCRdb's version contains in-frame clones alone and is incomplete. In the table there are roughly 69,000 clones, 70% to 80% of which are singletons. Overall study findings and caveats: In blood, tumor-derived TCR clones expanded after radiotherapy plus ipilimumab.

The sequenced sample was peripheral blood, obtained from a patient treated with radiotherapy plus ipilimumab. This clonotype originated in a human donor with non-small cell lung cancer whose response to radiotherapy plus ipilimumab could not be evaluated. Some clones in this sample may be carry-over from other donors' samples. The chain uses TRBV7-2 and TRBJ1-1; 8 nucleotides align to TRBD1. DNA of the CDR3: TGTGCCAGCAGCTTAACCCGACAGGGGCGGAACACTGAAGCTTTCTTT. It yields the protein CASSLTRQGRNTEAFF.